A selection of T cell receptor beta chains follows, all from one sample in a study of shared clonotypes between healthy human individuals. Using immunoSEQ multiplex PCR, the repertoire was profiled, and TCRdb retains in-frame clones only, with some absent. The table has 190,000 or so clones, around 93% seen once. Sequenced sample: naive CD4+ T cells sorted from blood. Source of these receptors: a young woman in good health. The conserved cysteine and the conserved F or W are not part of the CDR3 here.

v_gene	j_gene	CDR3aa
TRBV18	TRBJ2-2	ASSTNEGVHGELF
TRBV6-5	TRBJ1-1	ASSYSRATEAF
TRBV28	TRBJ2-7	ASSSPGNEQY
TRBV28	TRBJ1-2	ASSSRRANGYT
TRBV7-9	TRBJ1-2	ASSSTGEDYGYT
TRBV7-8	TRBJ1-1	ASSPAVIMNTEAF
TRBV7-2	TRBJ1-1	ASSPGLNTEAF
TRBV18	TRBJ2-3	ASSPLASGNTDTQY
TRBV5-1	TRBJ2-5	ASSSRSGGETQY
TRBV10-2	TRBJ2-1	ASSESPVQGPYNEQF
TRBV27	TRBJ1-6	ASSDQGGLRNSPLH
TRBV4-3	TRBJ2-1	ASSRTNPSGRYNEQF
TRBV5-4	TRBJ2-6	ASSPSGTYSGANVLT
TRBV4-1	TRBJ2-5	ASSQGRGETQY
TRBV18	TRBJ2-5	ASSPRQRTVQETQY
TRBV14	TRBJ2-3	ASSQLAGSTDTQY
TRBV11-2	TRBJ2-5	ASSSAGTPTTQY
TRBV7-2	TRBJ1-1	ASSLSILMGAF
TRBV11-2	TRBJ2-6	ASSRQGTPGANVLT
TRBV5-1	TRBJ1-5	ASSLGARTDSNQPQH
TRBV4-1	TRBJ2-7	ASSQSLAGSSEQY
TRBV7-2	TRBJ2-5	ASSLALAVLRETQY
TRBV4-2	TRBJ2-7	ASSQPLGEAAYEQY
TRBV6-1	TRBJ1-4	ASSEGGKLF
TRBV29-1	.	SVSRPGTSGSYEQY
TRBV11-1	.	ASSLYRAGGAYEQY
TRBV29-1	TRBJ2-3	SVPGAGGPFGTDTQY
TRBV15	.	ATSSEDRIGHEQY
TRBV2	.	ASSELDKRFTYEQY
TRBV29-1	TRBJ2-7	SGQSGTHPREQY
TRBV19	TRBJ2-7	ASQGTDSYEQY
TRBV6-1	TRBJ2-7	ASSWYSSSSYEQY
TRBV11-2	TRBJ2-1	ASSFASGNYNEQF
TRBV19	TRBJ2-3	ASSHPGQGRDTQY
TRBV5-8	TRBJ1-2	ASSLAGRDRGPLNYGYT